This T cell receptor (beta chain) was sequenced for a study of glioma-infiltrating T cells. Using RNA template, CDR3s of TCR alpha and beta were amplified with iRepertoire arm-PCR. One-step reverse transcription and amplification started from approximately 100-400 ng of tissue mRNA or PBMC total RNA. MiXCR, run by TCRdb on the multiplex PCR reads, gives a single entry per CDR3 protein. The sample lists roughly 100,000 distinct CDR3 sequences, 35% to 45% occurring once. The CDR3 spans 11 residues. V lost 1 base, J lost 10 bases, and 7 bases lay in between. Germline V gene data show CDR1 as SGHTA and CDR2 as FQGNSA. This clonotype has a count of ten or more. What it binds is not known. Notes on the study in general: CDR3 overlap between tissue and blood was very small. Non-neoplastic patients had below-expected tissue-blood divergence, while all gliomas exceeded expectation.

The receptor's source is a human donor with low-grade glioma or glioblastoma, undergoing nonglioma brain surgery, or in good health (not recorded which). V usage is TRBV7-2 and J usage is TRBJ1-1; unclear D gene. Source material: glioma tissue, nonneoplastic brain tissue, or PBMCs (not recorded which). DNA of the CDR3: TGTGCCAGCAGCTTAGAAACAGTAGCTTTCTTT. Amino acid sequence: CASSLETVAFF. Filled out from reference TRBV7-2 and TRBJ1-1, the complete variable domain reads GAGVSQSPSNKVTEKGKDVELRCDPISGHTALYWYRQSLGQGLEFLIYFQGNSAPDKSGLPSDRFSAERTGGSVSTLTIQRTQQEDSAVYLCASSLETVAFFGQGTRLTVV.